What follows is one TCR beta chain and its context. Antigen specificity is unknown. This sample is part of a study of blood T cells in healthy people across ages. V gave up 6 bases and J gave up 7 bases, with 19 bases separating them. Germline CDR1 and CDR2: SGHVS and FQNEAQ. This CDR3 has 15 amino acids. A second about 7 to 12 cycle PCR used barcoded and J-beta primers. MiXCR, run by TCRdb on the 5' RACE reads, gives a single entry per CDR3 protein. The data contain some 780,000 distinct CDR3 sequences, around 50% of them singletons. Findings and limits, study-wide: More naive CD4+ cells and higher diversity were found in long-lived than in aged donors. The diversity estimates, figures obtained from one million T cells, were considered underestimates.

The V gene is TRBV7-8, the J gene TRBJ2-4, with D possibly matching TRBD1 (6 bases). Sequencing was done on a sample of blood. This clonotype was sampled from a man aged 35-49 years in good health. CDR3 in amino acids: CASSPRRVGGNIQYF. CDR3 DNA: TGTGCCAGCAGTCCCCGCCGCGTAGGGGGTAACATTCAGTACTTC.